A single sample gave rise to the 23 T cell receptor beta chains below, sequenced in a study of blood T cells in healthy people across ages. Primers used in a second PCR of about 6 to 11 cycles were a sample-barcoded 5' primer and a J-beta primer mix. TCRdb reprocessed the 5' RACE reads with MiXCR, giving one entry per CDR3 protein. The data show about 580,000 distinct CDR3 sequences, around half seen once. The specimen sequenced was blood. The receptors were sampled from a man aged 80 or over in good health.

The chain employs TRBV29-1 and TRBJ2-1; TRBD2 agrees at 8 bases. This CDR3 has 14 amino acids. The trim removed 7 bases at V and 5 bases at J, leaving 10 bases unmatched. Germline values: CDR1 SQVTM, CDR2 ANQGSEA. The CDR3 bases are TGCAGCGCCCGAGCGGGAGCTTCCCACAATGAGCAGTTCTTC. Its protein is CSARAGASHNEQFF.

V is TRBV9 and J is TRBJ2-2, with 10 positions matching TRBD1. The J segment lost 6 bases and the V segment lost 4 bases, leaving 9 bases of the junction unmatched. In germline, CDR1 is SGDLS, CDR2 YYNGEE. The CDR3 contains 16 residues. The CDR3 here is CASSPYMGQGSGELFF. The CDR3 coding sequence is TGTGCCAGCAGCCCCTATATGGGACAGGGGTCCGGGGAGCTGTTTTTT.

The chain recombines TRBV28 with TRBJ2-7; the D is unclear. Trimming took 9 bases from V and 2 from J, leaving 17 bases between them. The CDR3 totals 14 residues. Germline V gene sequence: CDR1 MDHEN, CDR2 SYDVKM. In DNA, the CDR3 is TGTGCCAGTACAAACTCGGTACGGACCTACGAGCAGTACTTC. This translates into CASTNSVRTYEQYF. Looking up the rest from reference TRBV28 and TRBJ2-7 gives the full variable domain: DVKVTQSSRYLVKRTGEKVFLECVQDMDHENMFWYRQDPGLGLRLIYFSYDVKMKEKGDIPEGYSVSREKKERFSLILESASTNQTSMYLCASTNSVRTYEQYFGPGTRLTVT.

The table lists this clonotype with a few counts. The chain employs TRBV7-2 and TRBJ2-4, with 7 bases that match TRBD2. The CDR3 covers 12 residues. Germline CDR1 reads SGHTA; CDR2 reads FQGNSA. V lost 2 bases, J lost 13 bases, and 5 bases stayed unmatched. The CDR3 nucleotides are TGTGCCAGCAGCTTATCTCGGCGGGAGCAGTACTTC. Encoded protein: CASSLSRREQYF.

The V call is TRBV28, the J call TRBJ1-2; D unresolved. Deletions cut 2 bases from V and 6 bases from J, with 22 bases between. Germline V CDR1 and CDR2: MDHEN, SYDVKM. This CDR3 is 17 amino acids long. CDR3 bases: TGTGCCAGCAGTTTAATGGCGCGGACTCCCTCCCGAGATGGCTACACCTTC. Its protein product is CASSLMARTPSRDGYTF.

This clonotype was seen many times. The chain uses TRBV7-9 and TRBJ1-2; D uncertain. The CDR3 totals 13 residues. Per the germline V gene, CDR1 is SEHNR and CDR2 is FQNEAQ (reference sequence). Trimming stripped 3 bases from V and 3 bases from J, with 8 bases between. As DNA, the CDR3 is TGTGCCAGCAGCTTTATGAACGACTATGGCTACACCTTC. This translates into CASSFMNDYGYTF.

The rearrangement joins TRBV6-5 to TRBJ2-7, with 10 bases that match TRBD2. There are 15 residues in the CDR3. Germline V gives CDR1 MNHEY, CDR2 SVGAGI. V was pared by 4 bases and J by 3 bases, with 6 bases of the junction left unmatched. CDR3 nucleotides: TGTGCCAGCAGTTCAACTAGCGGGGATTACTACGAGCAGTACTTC. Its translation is CASSSTSGDYYEQYF.

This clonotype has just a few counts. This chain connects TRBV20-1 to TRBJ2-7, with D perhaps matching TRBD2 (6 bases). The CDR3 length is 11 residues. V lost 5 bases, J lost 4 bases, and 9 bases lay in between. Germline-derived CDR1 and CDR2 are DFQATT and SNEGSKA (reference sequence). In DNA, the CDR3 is TGCAGTGCTTGGCGGGGATACGAGCAGTACTTC. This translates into CSAWRGYEQYF.

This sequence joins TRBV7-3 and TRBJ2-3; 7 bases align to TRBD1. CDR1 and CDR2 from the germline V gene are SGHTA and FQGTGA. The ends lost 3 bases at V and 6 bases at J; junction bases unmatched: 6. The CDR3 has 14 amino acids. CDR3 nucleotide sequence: TGTGCCAGCAGCTTGACAGGGATTAAGGATACGCAGTATTTT. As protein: CASSLTGIKDTQYF. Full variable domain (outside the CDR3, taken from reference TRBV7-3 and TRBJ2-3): GAGVSQTPSNKVTEKGKYVELRCDPISGHTALYWYRQSLGQGPEFLIYFQGTGAADDSGLPNDRFFAVRPEGSVSTLKIQRTERGDSAVYLCASSLTGIKDTQYFGPGTRLTVL.

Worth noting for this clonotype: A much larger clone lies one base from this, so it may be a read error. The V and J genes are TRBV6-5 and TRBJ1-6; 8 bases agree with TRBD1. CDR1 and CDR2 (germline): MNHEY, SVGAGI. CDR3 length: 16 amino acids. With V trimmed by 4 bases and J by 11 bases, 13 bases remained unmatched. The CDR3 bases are TGTGCCAGCAGTTTACAGATTGTACAGGGGGGAGCACCCCTCCACTTT. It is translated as CASSLQIVQGGAPLHF.

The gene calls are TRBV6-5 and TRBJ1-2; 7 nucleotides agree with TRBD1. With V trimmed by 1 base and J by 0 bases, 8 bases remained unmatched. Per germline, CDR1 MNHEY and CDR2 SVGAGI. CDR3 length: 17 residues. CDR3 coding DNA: TGTGCCAGCAGTTACTTCCCCCGACAGGGAGCTAACTATGGCTACACCTTC. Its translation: CASSYFPRQGANYGYTF.

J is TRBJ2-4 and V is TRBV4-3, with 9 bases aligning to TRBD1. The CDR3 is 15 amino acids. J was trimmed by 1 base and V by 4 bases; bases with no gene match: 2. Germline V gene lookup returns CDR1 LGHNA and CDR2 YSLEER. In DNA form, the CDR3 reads TGCGCCAGCAGCCGGACAGGGGATGCCAAAAACATTCAGTACTTC. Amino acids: CASSRTGDAKNIQYF.

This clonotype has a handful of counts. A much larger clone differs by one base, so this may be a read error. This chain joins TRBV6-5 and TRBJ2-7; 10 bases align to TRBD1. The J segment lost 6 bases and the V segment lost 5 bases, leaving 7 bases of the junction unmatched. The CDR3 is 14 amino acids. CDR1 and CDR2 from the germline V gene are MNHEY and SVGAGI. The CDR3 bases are TGTGCCAGCAGTGACCGGACAGGGGGGATCGAGCAGTACTTC. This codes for CASSDRTGGIEQYF.

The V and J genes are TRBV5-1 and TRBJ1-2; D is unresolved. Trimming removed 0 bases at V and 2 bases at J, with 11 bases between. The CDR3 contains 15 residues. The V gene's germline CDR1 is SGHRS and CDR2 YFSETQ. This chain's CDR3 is CASSLEATGNYGYTF. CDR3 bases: TGCGCCAGCAGCTTGGAGGCCACGGGAAACTATGGCTACACCTTC.

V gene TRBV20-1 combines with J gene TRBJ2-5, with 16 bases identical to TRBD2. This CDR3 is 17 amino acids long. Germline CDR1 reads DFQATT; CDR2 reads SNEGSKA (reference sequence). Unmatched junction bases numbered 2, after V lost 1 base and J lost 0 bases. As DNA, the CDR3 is TGCAGTGCTAGAGCGGGACTAGCGGGGGGGTACCAAGAGACCCAGTACTTC. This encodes CSARAGLAGGYQETQYF.

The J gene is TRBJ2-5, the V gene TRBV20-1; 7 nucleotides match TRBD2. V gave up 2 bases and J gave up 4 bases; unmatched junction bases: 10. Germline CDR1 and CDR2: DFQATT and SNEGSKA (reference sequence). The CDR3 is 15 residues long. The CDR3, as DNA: TGCAGTGCTAGAAGGGGAGGGAGTAGTGGAGAGACCCAGTACTTC. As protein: CSARRGGSSGETQYF.

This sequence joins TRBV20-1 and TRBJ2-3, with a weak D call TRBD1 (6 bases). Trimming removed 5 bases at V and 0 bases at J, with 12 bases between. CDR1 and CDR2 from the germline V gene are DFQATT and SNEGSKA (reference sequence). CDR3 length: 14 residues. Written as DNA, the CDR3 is TGCAGTGCTCCAGGGGCTACTAGCACAGATACGCAGTATTTT. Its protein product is CSAPGATSTDTQYF.

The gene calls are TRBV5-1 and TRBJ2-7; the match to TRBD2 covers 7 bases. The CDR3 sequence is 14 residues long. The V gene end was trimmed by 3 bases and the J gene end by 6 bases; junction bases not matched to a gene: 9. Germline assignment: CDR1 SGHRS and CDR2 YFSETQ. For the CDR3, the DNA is TGCGCCAGCAGCTCCGACACTCCGGGAGGCGAGCAGTACTTC. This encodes CASSSDTPGGEQYF.

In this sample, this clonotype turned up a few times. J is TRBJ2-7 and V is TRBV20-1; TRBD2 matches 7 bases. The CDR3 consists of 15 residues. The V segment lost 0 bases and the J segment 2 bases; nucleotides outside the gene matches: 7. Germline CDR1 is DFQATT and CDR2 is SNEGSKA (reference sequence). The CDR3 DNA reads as TGCAGTGCTAGAGATCATGCTAGCGGTACCTACGAGCAGTACTTC. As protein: CSARDHASGTYEQYF.

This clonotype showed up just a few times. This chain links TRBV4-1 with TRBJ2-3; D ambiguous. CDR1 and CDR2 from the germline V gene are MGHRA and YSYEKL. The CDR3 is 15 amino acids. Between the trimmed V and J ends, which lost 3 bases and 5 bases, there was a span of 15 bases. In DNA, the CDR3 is TGCGCCAGCAGCCACTCAGACGAAATCGGAGATACGCAGTATTTT. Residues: CASSHSDEIGDTQYF.

CDR3 sequence reads: CASNDSGEQFF. CDR3 nucleotides: TGTGCCAGCAACGATTCCGGTGAGCAGTTCTTC. The chain carries TRBV6-6 and TRBJ2-1, with D uncertain. The germline gives CDR1 MNHNY, CDR2 SVGAGI (reference sequence). This CDR3 comprises 11 residues. V lost 7 bases, J lost 9 bases, and 10 bases lay in between.

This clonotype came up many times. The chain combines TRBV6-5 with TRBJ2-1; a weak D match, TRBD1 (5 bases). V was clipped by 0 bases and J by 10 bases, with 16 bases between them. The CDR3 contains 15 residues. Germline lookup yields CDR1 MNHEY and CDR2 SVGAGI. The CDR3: CASSYSWQGVWEQFF. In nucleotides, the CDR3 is TGTGCCAGCAGTTACTCGTGGCAGGGCGTGTGGGAGCAGTTCTTC.

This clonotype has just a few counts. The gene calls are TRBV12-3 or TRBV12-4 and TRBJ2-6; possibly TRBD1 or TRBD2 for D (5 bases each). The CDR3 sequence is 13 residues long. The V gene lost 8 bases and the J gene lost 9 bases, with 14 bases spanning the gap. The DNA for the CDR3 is TGTGCCAGCGACCCCGGGACCAGCAACGTCCTGACTTTC. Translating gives CASDPGTSNVLTF.